These T cell receptor beta chains were read from a single sample in a study of CD4 T cells in relation to SARS-CoV-2 and coronaviruses. Sequencing used immunoSEQ multiplex PCR; TCRdb keeps in-frame clones, though not all of them. This table has tens of thousands of clones, 75% to 90% appearing once. The sample taken for sequencing was memory CD4+ T cells from PBMCs. The receptors stem from an adult with COVID-19. The CDR3 runs from the conserved cysteine through the conserved F or W. A D gene is named only where the DNA matches it firmly. Not all rows give a size; the values are once, few, many and, for expanded clones, a class.

D gene	J gene	clone size	V gene	CDR3 DNA	CDR3 protein
TRBD1	TRBJ2-1	-	TRBV7-9	TGTGCCAGCAACTTGTACCCGGGACAGGGTCTCTCCAATGAGCAGTTCTTC	CASNLYPGQGLSNEQFF
TRBD1	TRBJ1-1	once	TRBV6-6	TGTGCCAGCAGAACGACAGGGCGGGGCACTGAAGCTTTCTTT	CASRTTGRGTEAFF
TRBD2	TRBJ2-1	-	TRBV7-2	TGTGCCAGCAGCCTCTCAGCGAGCGGGAGAGGGTATGAGCAGTTCTTC	CASSLSASGRGYEQFF
TRBD1	TRBJ1-5	-	TRBV24-1	TGTGCCACCAGTGACCACCGACAGGGAAGCAATCAGCCCCAGCATTTT	CATSDHRQGSNQPQHF
-	TRBJ1-1	-	TRBV28	TGTGCCAGCAGTTTTGGGGGGGGGACGACTGAAGCTTTCTTT	CASSFGGGTTEAFF
TRBD1	TRBJ2-7	-	TRBV5-1	TGCGCCAGCAGCCCTGGGAGGGACAGGGGGCTCGACGAGCAGTACTTC	CASSPGRDRGLDEQYF
-	TRBJ1-2	-	TRBV2	TGTGCCAGCAGCCCAGAGGGAGGAGCCTACACCTTC	CASSPEGGAYTF
TRBD1	TRBJ1-1	few	TRBV4-3	TGCGCCAGCAGCCAAGATTGGGCAGGGGGGAACACTGAAGCTTTCTTT	CASSQDWAGGNTEAFF
-	TRBJ1-2	-	TRBV2	TGTGCCAGCAGTGAGAGTCTAAATGGCTACACCTTC	CASSESLNGYTF
-	TRBJ1-1	few	TRBV12-3/TRBV12-4	TGTGCCAGCAACCTTAGTGGAACTGAAGCTTTCTTT	CASNLSGTEAFF
TRBD2	TRBJ2-7	-	TRBV5-1	TGCGCCAGCAGCGGCGCCGCTAGCGGGAGTTACGAGCAGTACTTC	CASSGAASGSYEQYF
-	TRBJ2-1	-	TRBV28	TGTGCCAGCAGTTTAGGCTACAATGAGCAGTTCTTC	CASSLGYNEQFF
-	TRBJ2-4	-	TRBV28	TGTGCCAGCAGGGGAACAGGGATAGCCAAAAACATTCAGTACTTC	CASRGTGIAKNIQYF
-	TRBJ2-1	-	TRBV5-5	TGTGCCAGCAGCTTCACGGACTTCTTCAATGAGCAGTTCTTC	CASSFTDFFNEQFF
TRBD2	TRBJ2-7	few	TRBV7-9	TGTGCCAGCAGCTTAGTAGAGGGGACTAGCGGGAGGCCCTACGAGCAGTACTTC	CASSLVEGTSGRPYEQYF
-	TRBJ1-5	-	TRBV24-1	TGTGCCACCAGTGTACGGGAAGATTGGCCCCAGCATTTT	CATSVREDWPQHF
-	TRBJ1-2	few	TRBV24-1	TGTGCCACCAGTGATTCGGGACGTAACTATGGCTACACCTTC	CATSDSGRNYGYTF
-	TRBJ1-2	-	TRBV15	TGTGCCACCAGCAGAGACAGGGAAATTGTTGGCTACACCTTC	CATSRDREIVGYTF
-	TRBJ2-2	-	TRBV6-2/TRBV6-3	TGTGCCAGCAGTTCAGAACTAGCCTACCGGGAGCTGTTTTTT	CASSSELAYRELFF
-	TRBJ1-3	-	TRBV6-1	TGTGCCAGCAGTGAAGGATTACAGATTTTAAACACCATATATTTT	CASSEGLQILNTIYF
-	TRBJ2-5	-	TRBV25-1	TGTGCCAGCAGTGAATCCGTGGCCCAAGAGACCCAGTACTTC	CASSESVAQETQYF
-	TRBJ2-1	-	TRBV27	TGTGCCAGCAGTCTCCCCCCGAGGGGAGGCGGCAATGAGCAGTTCTTC	CASSLPPRGGGNEQFF
-	TRBJ2-2	few	TRBV5-8	TGTGCCAGCAGCTTGCTTTTCGGGGCGGACACCGGGGAGCTGTTTTTT	CASSLLFGADTGELFF
-	TRBJ1-2	-	TRBV4-3	TGCGCCAGCAGCCAAGATGTCCGTAGATATGGCTACACCTTC	CASSQDVRRYGYTF
-	TRBJ2-1	-	TRBV6-5	TGTGCCAGCAGTTTCCGGGACGATTACTACAATGAGCAGTTCTTC	CASSFRDDYYNEQFF
-	TRBJ2-1	-	TRBV11-3	TGTGCCAGCAGCTTAGATCCCCCGGGCAATGAGCAGTTCTTC	CASSLDPPGNEQFF
TRBD1	TRBJ2-3	-	TRBV28	TGTGCCAGCAGTCTCATCCGGACCACAGGGGCGCAGTATTTT	CASSLIRTTGAQYF
-	TRBJ1-1	-	TRBV7-2	TGTGCCAGCAGCCACAGAAACATGAACACTGAAGCTTTCTTT	CASSHRNMNTEAFF
-	TRBJ2-7	-	TRBV6-2/TRBV6-3	TGTGCCAGCAGTCAATCGACAGGAACCTACGAGCAGTACTTC	CASSQSTGTYEQYF
-	TRBJ2-7	-	TRBV3-1/TRBV3-2	TGTGCCAGCAGCCAAGCCCAGCGGTCTGAGCAGTACTTC	CASSQAQRSEQYF
-	TRBJ1-1	few	TRBV19	TGTGCCAGTAGTCTGCGGGGACACAACATGAACACTGAAGCTTTCTTT	CASSLRGHNMNTEAFF
TRBD1	TRBJ2-7	-	TRBV24-1	TGTGCCACCAGTCGGACAGGGATAAGCGAGCAGTACTTC	CATSRTGISEQYF
TRBD1	TRBJ2-3	-	TRBV28	TGTGCCAGCAGTTCGAGACAGGGGTTAGATACGCAGTATTTT	CASSSRQGLDTQYF
TRBD1	TRBJ1-2	-	TRBV2	TGTGCCAGCAGGAGAGCCAAAGAAGGGGGCGCAGGAGGGGGCTACACCTTC	CASRRAKEGGAGGGYTF
-	TRBJ2-2	-	TRBV24-1	TGTGCCACCAGTGGGGCCGGGACCCCGGACACCGGGGAGCTGTTTTTT	CATSGAGTPDTGELFF
TRBD1	TRBJ1-1	-	TRBV7-9	TGTGCCAGCAGCGGACAGGCCCGCACTGAAGCTTTCTTT	CASSGQARTEAFF
-	TRBJ2-1	-	TRBV3-1/TRBV3-2	TGTGCCAGCAGCTACAGCGGGCGGACCTACAATGAGCAGTTCTTC	CASSYSGRTYNEQFF
TRBD1	TRBJ2-5	-	TRBV4-1	TGCGCCAGCAGCCCAGGGGAGACAGGGCTACAAGAGACCCAGTACTTC	CASSPGETGLQETQYF
-	TRBJ2-1	-	TRBV11-2	TGTGCCAGCAGCCCCTATTCGGGCTCCTACAATGAGCAGTTCTTC	CASSPYSGSYNEQFF
-	TRBJ2-7	-	TRBV18	TGTGCCAGCTCCGCGACCTACGAGCAGTACTTC	CASSATYEQYF
TRBD2	TRBJ2-1	-	TRBV5-1	TGCGCCAGCAGCGTATCAGCGGGGGGGATAGGCAATGAGCAGTTCTTC	CASSVSAGGIGNEQFF
-	TRBJ2-3	-	TRBV5-8	TGTGCCAGCAGCTTGAAAACTAGCCTACGCACAGATACGCAGTATTTT	CASSLKTSLRTDTQYF
-	TRBJ2-7	-	TRBV7-2	TGTGCCAGCAGCTTATCCTCAGGACAACCCTACGAGCAGTACTTC	CASSLSSGQPYEQYF